This T cell receptor beta chain was captured in a study of blood T cell repertoires in COVID-19. Study-level information: Sample material is recorded as cDNA or gDNA derived from T cells, B-cell-depleted T cells, or PBMCs.

In germline, CDR1 is KGHSH, CDR2 LQKENI. Trimming pared 2 bases from V and 8 bases from J, leaving 9 bases between. This CDR3 has 13 amino acids. Repertoires were generated with immunoSEQ multiplex PCR, while TCRdb's copy carries only in-frame clones and drops some. The sample contains approximately 100,000 clones, more than 60% of which appear only once. The sequence was collected from a man in his 70s with active or convalescent COVID-19. Sequencing was done on a sample of peripheral blood. The rearrangement uses TRBV18 and TRBJ1-4; possibly TRBD1 for D (5 bases). CDR3 region: CASSPSQGEKLFF. In DNA, the CDR3 is TGTGCCAGCTCACCAAGCCAGGGAGAAAAACTGTTTTTT.